The next 19 T cell receptor beta chains were all read from a single sample in a study of CD8+ T cells in alopecia areata. cDNA serving as the sequencing template came from extracted, reverse transcribed RNA. Clones were read by immunoSEQ multiplex PCR, and TCRdb kept only the in-frame ones, dropping some. The sample contains around 100,000 clones, roughly 50% of which appear only once. Treatment indicated: oral pan-JAK inhibitor, 5-10 mg twice daily. The sequences come from CD8+ T cells sorted from blood, collected at week 24, from a patient treated with tofacitinib. The source of these receptors is a human donor with alopecia areata.

This clone came up a few times. J is TRBJ2-2 and V is TRBV15; no clear D gene. Per the germline V gene, CDR1 is LNHNV and CDR2 is YYDKDF (reference sequence). Trimming cost V 1 base and J 0 bases, with 18 bases left between them. This CDR3 contains 19 residues. Written as DNA, the CDR3 is TGTGCCACCAGCAGAGCCCCGCCCCAGTCAGAAGCGAACACCGGGGAGCTGTTTTTT. Translation gives CATSRAPPQSEANTGELFF.

This clone came up a few times. As DNA, the CDR3 is TGCAGCGTTGAAGATAAACAGGGCCAAGAGACCCAGTACTTC. Its translation is CSVEDKQGQETQYF. The J gene is TRBJ2-5, the V gene TRBV29-1; D is perhaps TRBD1 (6 bases). Germline V lookup: CDR1 SQVTM, CDR2 ANQGSEA. V was cut by 0 bases and J by 1 base, with 9 bases left in between. The CDR3 sequence is 14 residues long. The whole variable domain, remainder taken from reference TRBV29-1 and TRBJ2-5, is SAVISQKPSRDICQRGTSLTIQCQVDSQVTMMFWYRQQPGQSLTLIATANQGSEATYESGFVIDKFPISRPNLTFSTLTVSNMSPEDSSIYLCSVEDKQGQETQYFGPGTRLLVL.

The rearrangement uses TRBV9 and TRBJ2-7; perhaps TRBD1 as D (6 bases). Germline V gene sequence: CDR1 SGDLS, CDR2 YYNGEE. CDR3 length: 16 residues. V dropped 3 bases and J dropped 0 bases, with 16 bases sitting between them. In nucleotides, the CDR3 is TGTGCCAGCAGCGCCGCAGGGGCTGGGGGCTCCTACGAGCAGTACTTC. As protein: CASSAAGAGGSYEQYF.

V and J are TRBV9 and TRBJ1-1; 9 positions match TRBD1. CDR3 length equals 15 residues. After removal of 3 bases from V and 5 bases from J, the junction contained 8 bases not matched to a gene. The germline V gene encodes CDR1 SGDLS and CDR2 YYNGEE. Here the CDR3 DNA reads TGTGCCAGCAGCGAGGGAGGACAGGGGTGGACTGAAGCTTTCTTT. Translating it yields CASSEGGQGWTEAFF. Based on the CDR3 plus reference TRBV9 and TRBJ1-1, the full variable domain is DSGVTQTPKHLITATGQRVTLRCSPRSGDLSVYWYQQSLDQGLQFLIQYYNGEERAKGNILERFSAQQFPDLHSELNLSSLELGDSALYFCASSEGGQGWTEAFFGQGTRLTVV.

This clone was detected a few times. This chain links TRBV27 with TRBJ2-2, with D possibly matching TRBD1 (6 bases). The V gene lost 6 bases and the J gene lost 1 base, with 9 bases spanning the gap. Germline values: CDR1 MNHEY, CDR2 SMNVEV (reference sequence). The CDR3 contains 14 residues. The CDR3 region has the DNA TGTGCCAGCAGCGACAGGCTGAACACCGGGGAGCTGTTTTTT. Translating gives CASSDRLNTGELFF.

This clone was seen a single time. Here the CDR3 reads CASSYSDNEQFF. As DNA, the CDR3 is TGTGCCAGCAGTTATTCCGACAATGAGCAGTTCTTC. The chain links TRBV6-5 to TRBJ2-1; D remains unclear. This CDR3 is 12 amino acids long. In germline, CDR1 is MNHEY, CDR2 SVGAGI. The germline V and J ends were trimmed by 3 bases and 5 bases, with 5 bases remaining between them.

J is TRBJ1-1 and V is TRBV5-1; D remains unclear. This CDR3 has 15 residues. V was shortened by 0 bases and J by 2 bases, with 11 bases between the two germline ends. The V gene's germline CDR1 is SGHRS and CDR2 YFSETQ. CDR3 in amino acids: CASSLGAGSNTEAFF. CDR3 nucleotides: TGCGCCAGCAGCTTGGGGGCTGGTAGTAACACTGAAGCTTTCTTT.

With respect to this clone: This sample includes further DNA sequences coding for the same CDR3. The chain combines TRBV9 with TRBJ2-7, with 7 bases that match TRBD2. Germline lookup yields CDR1 SGDLS and CDR2 YYNGEE. J lost 2 bases, V lost 0 bases, and 2 bases had no gene match. CDR3 length: 14 residues. The CDR3 nucleotides are TGTGCCAGCAGCGTAGCGGGAGGAACCTACGAGCAGTACTTC. Its protein product is CASSVAGGTYEQYF.

The V gene is TRBV25-1, the J gene TRBJ1-2, with D maybe TRBD1 (5 bases). CDR1 is MGHDK, CDR2 SYGVNS, per germline. This CDR3 has 14 residues. Trimming removed 4 bases at V and 12 bases at J, with 21 bases between. The CDR3 loop is CASSVTGALGGHTF. Here the CDR3 DNA reads TGTGCCAGCAGTGTAACTGGGGCTTTGGGCGGCCACACCTTC.

This rearrangement joins TRBV5-4 to TRBJ1-2; 7 bases align to TRBD1. Germline-derived CDR1 and CDR2 are SGHNT and YYREEE (reference sequence). V was clipped by 3 bases and J by 2 bases; unmatched bases: 7. The CDR3 has 15 amino acids. The chain's CDR3 is CASSSAQGTNYGYTF. The CDR3 DNA reads TGTGCCAGCAGCTCAGCACAGGGGACGAACTATGGCTACACCTTC.

J is TRBJ1-1 and V is TRBV30, with 8 nucleotides matching TRBD1. The length of the CDR3 is 14 residues. Germline V gene lookup returns CDR1 GTSNPN and CDR2 SVGIG (reference sequence). Trimming removed 4 bases from V and 4 bases from J; junction bases left unmatched: 8. The CDR3 coding sequence is TGTGCCTGGACCACATGGACAGGGACCACTGAAGCTTTCTTT. Translated, it gives CAWTTWTGTTEAFF.

This clone occurred a few times. The gene calls are TRBV30 and TRBJ1-1; D is uncertain. Looked up from germline, CDR1 is GTSNPN and CDR2 is SVGIG (reference sequence). The CDR3 is 11 residues long. Trimming removed 0 bases from V and 6 bases from J, with 5 bases in between. Written as DNA, the CDR3 is TGTGCCTGGAGTGTACTAGCTGAAGCTTTCTTT. Amino acid sequence: CAWSVLAEAFF.

This chain uses TRBV7-2 with TRBJ2-1; 10 nucleotides agree with TRBD2. CDR1 and CDR2 from the germline V gene are SGHTA and FQGNSA. The CDR3 spans 16 residues. Losses at the gene ends were 0 bases for V and 4 bases for J; bases not matched to a gene: 3. CDR3: CASSLASGGPYNEQFF. DNA for the CDR3: TGTGCCAGCAGCTTAGCTAGCGGGGGGCCGTACAATGAGCAGTTCTTC.

V and J are TRBV5-6 and TRBJ1-2; D unresolved. V lost 0 bases to trimming and J lost 8 bases, with 20 bases between them. The CDR3 contains 16 residues. The germline CDR1 and CDR2 sequences are SGHDT and YYEEEE. CDR3: CASSLDLYDSTRGYTF. The CDR3 DNA reads TGTGCCAGCAGCTTGGATCTTTACGACTCGACTCGAGGCTACACCTTC.

CDR3 in DNA: TGTGCCAGCAGTTTCGGCAGGGGCGGCAATCAGCCCCAGCATTTT. Protein product: CASSFGRGGNQPQHF. This chain joins TRBV27 and TRBJ1-5; possibly TRBD1 for D (6 bases). CDR3 length equals 15 residues. V was pared by 3 bases and J by 2 bases, with 11 bases between. Germline V lookup: CDR1 MNHEY, CDR2 SMNVEV (reference sequence).

The rearrangement joins TRBV27 to TRBJ2-2; 11 bases fit TRBD2. Looked up from germline, CDR1 is MNHEY and CDR2 is SMNVEV (reference sequence). V lost 5 bases and J lost 7; bases outside the gene matches: 9. The CDR3 totals 16 residues. Here the CDR3 reads CASSNPSGGNGGELFF. CDR3 DNA: TGTGCCAGCAGTAATCCTAGCGGGGGGAACGGCGGGGAGCTGTTTTTT.

This clone was seen a few times. The rearrangement joins TRBV7-8 to TRBJ2-5, with D perhaps matching TRBD2 (6 bases). The CDR3 loop spans 11 amino acids. The V end lost 5 bases, the J end lost 7 bases, and 8 bases lay between the germline ends. Germline-derived CDR1 and CDR2 are SGHVS and FQNEAQ. Here the CDR3 reads CASSHGGTQYF. The CDR3 DNA reads as TGTGCCAGCAGCCACGGGGGGACCCAGTACTTC.

CDR3 sequence reads: CASSGQEGPGQGFSPLHF. The CDR3 nucleotides read TGTGCCAGCAGTGGACAAGAAGGACCGGGACAGGGGTTTTCACCCCTCCACTTT. The gene calls are TRBV9 and TRBJ1-6, with TRBD1 matching over 10 bases. The CDR3 covers 18 residues. The germline V gene has CDR1 SGDLS and CDR2 YYNGEE. With V trimmed by 5 bases and J by 9 bases, 17 bases remained unmatched.

The rearrangement uses TRBV7-9 and TRBJ2-7, with 7 nucleotides matching TRBD2. CDR1 SEHNR and CDR2 FQNEAQ come from the germline V gene (reference sequence). The ends lost 4 bases at V and 5 bases at J; junction bases unmatched: 11. The CDR3 sequence is 15 residues long. CDR3 DNA sequence: TGTGCCAGCAGCTGGTTGGGAGGGACCGGGGACGAGCAGTACTTC. Encoded protein: CASSWLGGTGDEQYF.